This TCR beta chain was observed in a study of regulatory T cells in long-lasting Graves disease. Across the whole study: For a period under 3 months, newly diagnosed Graves' patients had taken antithyroid drugs. Study-wide results and caveats: Persistent Graves' patients showed reduced TCR diversity versus newly diagnosed patients.

CDR3 length: 17 residues. Trimming removed 3 bases from V and 6 bases from J; junction bases left unmatched: 11. Comment on this clonotype: Its antigen is not known.

Investigators prepared the TCR beta libraries by applying iRepertoire HTBI primers and Arm-PCR of CDR3 regions. From the multiplex PCR reads, TCRdb called clonotypes with MiXCR, one entry per CDR3 protein. The profile shows about 400,000 distinct CDR3 sequences, about 16% of them singletons. Time point indicated: newly diagnosed GD, antithyroid drugs for less than 3 months. The TCR library used RNA extracted from PBMCs. This sample was shared with a second study, whose subject was T cells in Graves' hyperthyroidism and ophthalmopathy. That work states: HTBI primers were used for first-round RT-PCR of the TCR CDR3.

V and J are TRBV12-3 or TRBV12-4 and TRBJ1-5; 10 bases line up with TRBD1. Sequencing used peripheral blood mononuclear cells (PBMCs), obtained at new diagnosis, from a patient treated with antithyroid drugs. The TCR originated in a young woman with Graves disease. The CDR3 sequence: CASSFTLTTGGSQPQHF. For the CDR3, the DNA is TGTGCCAGCAGTTTTACCCTTACGACAGGGGGCTCTCAGCCCCAGCATTTT.